A selection of T cell receptor beta chains follows, all from one sample in a study of CD8+ T cells in alopecia areata. Method: immunoSEQ multiplex PCR; TCRdb's copy keeps in-frame clones and lacks some. This sample has roughly 190,000 clones; more than 55% occur once, and the top ten carry approximately 0.7%. The source material was CD4+ T cells sorted from blood, sampled at week 4, from a patient treated with tofacitinib. These receptors originate from a human donor with alopecia areata. Each CDR3 is given with its conserved first and last residue. Each record gives: clone size, D gene, J gene, V gene, CDR3 DNA, CDR3 protein. The D gene is left open where the match is weak. A row's size may be missing; if present it is once, few, many or a size class.

>-|TRBD2|TRBJ2-1|TRBV4-3
TGCGCCAGCAGCCACACTAGCGGGACCTACAATGAGCAGTTCTTC
CASSHTSGTYNEQFF
>-|-|TRBJ2-7|TRBV5-1
TGCGCCAGCAGTCTCGTCCCCTACGAGCAGTACTTC
CASSLVPYEQYF
>few|-|TRBJ2-1|TRBV27
TGTGCCAGCAGTAGTGGGGGGAGGAGGGGAAGGGTTCCCTCCTACAATGAGCAGTTCTTC
CASSSGGRRGRVPSYNEQFF
>-|-|TRBJ2-1|TRBV20-1
TGCAGTGCTAGAGATCTAGTCTTCCAGTTCTTC
CSARDLVFQFF
>few|-|TRBJ2-3|TRBV6-1
TGTGCCATCAGTGAGTCGGCGGGGGCAACGCAGTATTTT
CAISESAGATQYF
>few|TRBD1|TRBJ1-1|TRBV7-2
TGTGCCAGCAGTCGACAGGGGAACACTGAAGCTTTCTTT
CASSRQGNTEAFF
>-|TRBD1|TRBJ1-5|TRBV19
TGTGCCAGTAGTGACACAGGGGGTGGCAATCAGCCCCAGCATTTT
CASSDTGGGNQPQHF
>-|-|TRBJ2-6|TRBV6-6
TGTGCCAGCAGTGTCTTCTCTGGGGCCAACGTCCTGACTTTC
CASSVFSGANVLTF
>-|-|TRBJ2-7|TRBV4-3
TGCGCCAGCAGCCAAGGTGCGGGACCCTACGAGCAGTACTTC
CASSQGAGPYEQYF
>few|-|TRBJ1-1|TRBV14
TGTGCCAGCAGCCAAGTGGGCCACCTGAACACTGAAGCTTTCTTT
CASSQVGHLNTEAFF
>-|TRBD2|TRBJ2-5|TRBV4-1
TGCGCCAGCAGCGGAAGCGGGAGGGCCGCAGAGACCCAGTACTTC
CASSGSGRAAETQYF
>-|TRBD1|TRBJ1-2|TRBV2
TGTGCCAGCAGAGGACAGGGAAGGAGCTATGGCTACACCTTC
CASRGQGRSYGYTF
>-|TRBD1|TRBJ2-4|TRBV15
TGTGCCACCAGCAGAGCGGGACAGGGGGTTAACATTCAGTACTTC
CATSRAGQGVNIQYF
>-|-|TRBJ2-1|TRBV29-1
TGCAGCGCCGGGACGAGGAGGAATGAGCAGTTCTTC
CSAGTRRNEQFF
>-|-|TRBJ2-7|TRBV6-1
TGTGCCAGCATAGCAGGGGTTTACGAGCAGTACTTC
CASIAGVYEQYF
>-|-|TRBJ2-2|TRBV15
TGTGCCACCACGTTAAGTAACACCGGGGAGCTGTTTTTT
CATTLSNTGELFF
>-|-|TRBJ2-1|TRBV7-3
TGTGCCAGCAGCTTGGTGGCGGGGACCTACAATGAGCAGTTCTTC
CASSLVAGTYNEQFF
>-|-|TRBJ2-5|TRBV11-2
TGTGCCAGCAGCTTAGTTAGGCCAGAGCAAGAGACCCAGTACTTC
CASSLVRPEQETQYF
>-|TRBD1|TRBJ2-7|TRBV7-2
TGTGCCAGCAGTCGGACAGGGAACTACGAGCAGTACTTC
CASSRTGNYEQYF
>-|-|TRBJ2-2|TRBV14
TGTGCCAGCAGCCAAGAGGGGCATGGGTTTTTT
CASSQEGHGFF
>-|-|TRBJ1-5|TRBV10-3
TGTGCCATCAGCGCGCAAGGCTGGGATCAGCCCCAGCATTTT
CAISAQGWDQPQHF
>-|TRBD1|TRBJ1-2|TRBV2
TGTGCCAGCAAATTTCAGCGGGGACAGGGAGACTATGGCTACACCTTC
CASKFQRGQGDYGYTF
>-|-|TRBJ2-1|TRBV5-1
TGCGCCAGCGCCGGGACGTTGTACAATGAGCAGTTCTTC
CASAGTLYNEQFF
>few|TRBD1|TRBJ1-1|TRBV5-4
TGTGCCAGCAGCTTGACAGGGGAGGACACTGAAGCTTTCTTT
CASSLTGEDTEAFF
>-|-|TRBJ1-2|TRBV29-1
TGCAGCGTTGCGATGGTGGGGGCCTATGGCTACACCTTC
CSVAMVGAYGYTF
>-|-|TRBJ1-5|TRBV10-3
TGTGCCATCAGTTGGGGTGGGAGCAATCAGCCCCAGCATTTT
CAISWGGSNQPQHF
>-|-|TRBJ1-5|TRBV4-1
TGCGCCAGCAGCCCCCGAGAGGGCGGCCAGCCCCAGCATTTT
CASSPREGGQPQHF
>-|TRBD2|TRBJ2-1|TRBV15
TGTGCCACCAGCAGAGAAGCTAGCGGGAGGGCCTCAGACAATGAGCAGTTCTTC
CATSREASGRASDNEQFF
>-|-|TRBJ2-1|TRBV5-1
TGCGCCAGCAGCTTGAAGACAGGGACTTCCTACAATGAGCAGTTCTTC
CASSLKTGTSYNEQFF
>-|TRBD2|TRBJ2-4|TRBV14
TGTGCCAGCGCGCGCTCCGGGACTAGCGGAAACATTCAGTACTTC
CASARSGTSGNIQYF
>-|TRBD1|TRBJ2-7|TRBV25-1
TGTGCCAGCAGCCCTCGGACAGGGAACGAGCAGTACTTC
CASSPRTGNEQYF
>once|-|TRBJ1-2|TRBV30
TGTGCCTGGAGTGTGGAAGGGCTGGGCTACACCTTC
CAWSVEGLGYTF
>-|-|TRBJ1-5|TRBV30
TGTGCCTGGAGTGATGGGAGCAATCAGCCCCAGCATTTT
CAWSDGSNQPQHF
>-|-|TRBJ2-2|TRBV6-6
TGTGCCAGCAGTTACCGCAAGGCCGGGGAGCTGTTTTTT
CASSYRKAGELFF
>-|TRBD2|TRBJ2-7|TRBV29-1
TGCAGCGTCCCGACCGGGGGCGGGAGGAACTACGAGCAGTACTTC
CSVPTGGGRNYEQYF
>-|-|TRBJ2-5|TRBV29-1
TGCAGCGTTGCCCATGGGGAGACCCAGTACTTC
CSVAHGETQYF
>-|TRBD2|TRBJ2-3|TRBV14
TGTGCCAGCAGTTTACGACTAGCTTTCACAGATACGCAGTATTTT
CASSLRLAFTDTQYF
>few|TRBD1|TRBJ2-1|TRBV29-1
TGCAGCGTTGCGCGGGACAGGGCCCTTATCCCCTACAATGAGCAGTTCTTC
CSVARDRALIPYNEQFF
>-|TRBD1|TRBJ1-2|TRBV30
TGTGCCTGGAGTGGTAGGGCAGGGGGCATAAACTATGGCTACACCTTC
CAWSGRAGGINYGYTF
>-|TRBD1|TRBJ1-2|TRBV5-6
TGTGCCAGCAGCCAAGGTGGACAGGGAACCTATGGCTACACCTTC
CASSQGGQGTYGYTF
>few|-|TRBJ2-1|TRBV4-2
TGTGCCAGCAGCCAAGACTGGGAGGACGCCCGTGGGTTCTTC
CASSQDWEDARGFF
>few|-|TRBJ2-3|TRBV11-2
TGTGCCAGCAGATTCCTAGGAGATACGCAGTATTTT
CASRFLGDTQYF
>-|TRBD2|TRBJ2-3|TRBV7-9
TGTGCCAGCAGCCCCCGGACTAGCGGGAGTACAGATACGCAGTATTTT
CASSPRTSGSTDTQYF
>-|-|TRBJ2-3|TRBV2
TGTGCCAGCACCCGCCCAGGGAGTGGCGATACGCAGTATTTT
CASTRPGSGDTQYF
>once|-|TRBJ2-7|TRBV30
TGTGCCTGGAGTGTCGGGATCAGACTAACCTACGAGCAGTACTTC
CAWSVGIRLTYEQYF
>-|-|TRBJ2-7|TRBV7-8
TGTGCCAGCAGCTCGTCAGGGGCGGGTTACGAGCAGTACTTC
CASSSSGAGYEQYF
>-|TRBD2|TRBJ2-2|TRBV9
TGTGCCAGCAGCCCAGCTAGCGGCCACGGGGAGCTGTTTTTT
CASSPASGHGELFF
>-|TRBD1|TRBJ2-5|TRBV14
TGTGCCAGCAGCCAAGTCGCACAGGGGGAGACCCAGTACTTC
CASSQVAQGETQYF
>-|-|TRBJ2-5|TRBV7-2
TGTGCCAGCGGGGACCACCAAACCCAGTACTTC
CASGDHQTQYF
>-|-|TRBJ2-1|TRBV6-5
TGTGCCAGCAGTTACTCGAAGATACGGGGGAATGAGCAGTTCTTC
CASSYSKIRGNEQFF